This TCR beta chain appears in the sequencing data of a study of T-cell memory formation after mild COVID-19. This CDR3 spans 14 amino acids. Per the germline V gene, CDR1 is DFQATT and CDR2 is SNEGSKA (reference sequence). Each CDR3 protein is one row after TCRdb ran MiXCR on the 5' RACE reads. This table has about 140,000 distinct CDR3 sequences, 14% to 15% appearing once. The TCR originated in an adult woman who had mild COVID-19 (a few samples of this study predate the infection). Cell type and time point are not known. The source material was PBMCs or a T cell subset sorted from them (not recorded which). V and J are TRBV20-1 and TRBJ2-1; perhaps D is TRBD1 or TRBD2 (5 bases each). The DNA matches TRBJ2-7 better at its end, which makes the J call doubtful. In nucleotides, the CDR3 is TGCAGTGCTAGGGGGCTAGCTTTATACAATGAGCAGTACTTC. Its translation: CSARGLALYNEQYF.